One and the same sample provided the 25 T cell receptor beta chains below, sequenced in a study of PD-1 blockade in classical Hodgkin lymphoma. Time point defined: cycle 4 day 1 (C4D1), after five to seven weeks of nivolumab. All the patients suffered relapse after autologous stem cell transplantation, and brentuximab vedotin exposure differed. Sequencing was performed with immunoSEQ multiplex PCR; in TCRdb, only in-frame clones are kept and a portion is missing. The top ten clones hold around 2.9% of a sample with about 85,000 clones, roughly nine tenths of them seen once. The sequencing here drew on peripheral blood mononuclear cells (PBMCs), taken before the fourth cycle of nivolumab. The receptor set was obtained from a human donor with classical Hodgkin lymphoma.

The gene calls are TRBV5-1 and TRBJ2-7; TRBD1 matches at 7 bases. The CDR3 spans 13 residues. Unmatched junction bases numbered 0, after V lost 0 bases and J lost 3 bases. Germline V gives CDR1 SGHRS, CDR2 YFSETQ. The CDR3 DNA sequence: TGCGCCAGCAGCTTGGACAGGGGCTACGAGCAGTACTTC. This sequence encodes CASSLDRGYEQYF.

CDR3: CASSLGQGWNEQFF. The CDR3 DNA sequence: TGCGCCAGCAGCTTGGGGCAGGGGTGGAATGAGCAGTTCTTC. The rearrangement links TRBV5-1 to TRBJ2-1, with D possibly TRBD1 on 6 matching bases. This CDR3 is built from 14 residues. V shed 0 bases and J shed 7 bases, with 11 bases lying between them. CDR1 is SGHRS and CDR2 is YFSETQ in the germline V gene.

This rearrangement joins TRBV5-1 to TRBJ2-6; D might be TRBD2 (5 bases). Germline V lookup: CDR1 SGHRS, CDR2 YFSETQ. The V end was cut by 3 bases, the J end by 3 bases, with 10 bases between. The CDR3 has 15 residues. This CDR3 reads CASSSGVGGANVLTF. Here the CDR3 DNA reads TGCGCCAGCAGCTCCGGGGTAGGTGGGGCCAACGTCCTGACTTTC.

This chain uses TRBV10-3 with TRBJ1-2; no definite D call. The CDR3 covers 13 residues. Germline lookup yields CDR1 ENHRY and CDR2 SYGVKD. Trimming took off 3 bases at V and 4 bases at J, with 9 bases between the two ends. CDR3 coding DNA: TGTGCCATCAGTGAACCAGCCACCTATGGCTACACCTTC. It codes for CAISEPATYGYTF.

The chain employs TRBV6-5 and TRBJ2-1; possibly TRBD2 for D (5 bases). The germline CDR1 and CDR2 sequences are MNHEY and SVGAGI. This CDR3 is 14 amino acids long. V lost 2 bases and J lost 6, with 11 bases in between. The CDR3 here is CASSYGSGLNEQFF. The CDR3 DNA reads as TGTGCCAGCAGTTACGGGAGCGGTCTCAATGAGCAGTTCTTC.

This clone came up a few times. The chain recombines TRBV6-4 with TRBJ1-6; a possible D gene is TRBD1 (5 bases). Germline V gene data show CDR1 as MRHNA and CDR2 as SNTAGT. V lost 2 bases and J 8 bases, leaving 7 bases between the germline ends. This CDR3 region has 13 residues. CDR3 in amino acids: CASSDRDDSPLHF. The CDR3, as DNA: TGTGCCAGCAGTGACAGGGACGATTCACCCCTCCACTTT.

V and J are TRBV5-4 and TRBJ2-7; no firm D call. The CDR3 spans 13 residues. The V gene's germline CDR1 is SGHNT and CDR2 YYREEE (reference sequence). V was cut by 4 bases and J by 2 bases, with 10 bases left in between. This chain's CDR3 is CASSADRTYEQYF. The DNA for the CDR3 is TGTGCCAGCAGCGCGGACCGAACCTACGAGCAGTACTTC.

This chain links TRBV6-5 with TRBJ2-3; 7 nucleotides agree with TRBD2. Germline V gives CDR1 MNHEY, CDR2 SVGAGI. This CDR3 has 12 residues. Germline trimming cut 5 bases from V and 5 bases from J; bases unmatched to any gene: 1. This CDR3 is CASSRTRDTQYF. The CDR3 DNA is TGTGCCAGCAGTCGGACTAGAGATACGCAGTATTTT.

This clone is a singleton in its sample. The rearrangement uses TRBV19 and TRBJ2-3, with 10 bases fitting TRBD1. Germline trimming cut 5 bases from V and 4 bases from J; bases unmatched to any gene: 9. Germline-derived CDR1 and CDR2 are LNHDA and SQIVND (reference sequence). The CDR3 runs to 16 residues. The CDR3 bases are TGTGCCAGTAGTCCCGGGACAGGGGTCACGGCAGATACGCAGTATTTT. Translated, it gives CASSPGTGVTADTQYF.

The chain has TRBV29-1 and TRBJ2-7, with D unclear. This CDR3 region has 12 residues. Germline CDR1 reads SQVTM; CDR2 reads ANQGSEA. Trimming stripped 6 bases from V and 2 bases from J, with 11 bases between. The CDR3 sequence is CSVLDGPYEQYF. As DNA, the CDR3 is TGCAGCGTCCTTGACGGCCCCTACGAGCAGTACTTC.

In this sample, this clone turned up once. The rearrangement joins TRBV7-3 to TRBJ2-3, with 8 bases lining up with TRBD1. The J segment lost 5 bases and the V segment lost 3 bases, leaving 7 bases of the junction unmatched. The CDR3 contains 15 residues. CDR1 and CDR2 from the germline V gene are SGHTA and FQGTGA. The CDR3 bases are TGTGCCAGCAGCTTTTCCCTGGACAGGGTAGATACGCAGTATTTT. This codes for CASSFSLDRVDTQYF.

This chain uses TRBV18 with TRBJ1-1; D gene ambiguous. Germline V gene lookup returns CDR1 KGHSH and CDR2 LQKENI. CDR3 size: 14 residues. V dropped 6 bases and J dropped 1 base, with 12 bases sitting between them. The CDR3 coding sequence is TGTGCCAGCTCTCGGGGTGGGCGGAACACTGAAGCTTTCTTT. This translates into CASSRGGRNTEAFF.

The chain has TRBV5-1 and TRBJ2-2; the D gene is possibly TRBD2 (6 bases). CDR1 is SGHRS, CDR2 YFSETQ, per germline. The CDR3 consists of 18 residues. V gave up 3 bases and J gave up 0 bases, with 18 bases separating them. The CDR3: CASSSNPTGGANTGELFF. DNA of the CDR3: TGCGCCAGCAGCTCCAACCCTACCGGGGGTGCGAACACCGGGGAGCTGTTTTTT.

V gene TRBV6-5 combines with J gene TRBJ1-1, with D unclear. With 8 bases removed from V and 0 bases from J, the gap between germline ends came to 16 bases. The CDR3 loop spans 15 amino acids. Per the germline V gene, CDR1 is MNHEY and CDR2 is SVGAGI. The CDR3 region is CASRRGSRLNTEAFF. The DNA for the CDR3 is TGTGCCAGCCGTCGTGGCAGCCGACTGAACACTGAAGCTTTCTTT.

The chain couples TRBV6-5 to TRBJ1-3; D perhaps matches TRBD1 (5 bases). The V gene's germline CDR1 is MNHEY and CDR2 SVGAGI. V lost 6 bases, J lost 8 bases, and 14 bases lay in between. The CDR3 has 13 amino acids. CDR3 in DNA: TGTGCCAGCAGCATTTACGGGGGGGACACCATATATTTT. The encoded protein is CASSIYGGDTIYF.

The V call is TRBV30, the J call TRBJ2-2; D might be TRBD1 or TRBD2, each matching 5 bases. The CDR3 spans 14 residues. Trimming pared 4 bases from V and 7 bases from J, leaving 16 bases between. Germline CDR1 GTSNPN, CDR2 SVGIG (reference sequence). The CDR3 nucleotides read TGTGCCTGGATGGGTTTGGGGGTGGGCGGGGAGCTGTTTTTT. Its protein product is CAWMGLGVGGELFF.

Here the CDR3 DNA reads TGTGCCTGGAGCACAGGGACAGGTAGTTTTCGCCAAGAGACCCAGTACTTC. This sequence encodes CAWSTGTGSFRQETQYF. V gene TRBV30 combines with J gene TRBJ2-5, with 8 bases aligning to TRBD1. The CDR3 is 17 amino acids. Looked up from germline, CDR1 is GTSNPN and CDR2 is SVGIG (reference sequence). The V segment lost 3 bases and the J segment 1 base; nucleotides outside the gene matches: 13.

This chain uses TRBV5-4 with TRBJ2-7; 8 nucleotides agree with TRBD1. The CDR3 sequence is 13 residues long. Germline V lookup: CDR1 SGHNT, CDR2 YYREEE (reference sequence). J gave up 3 bases and V 3 bases, and 2 bases lay outside the gene matches. This CDR3 reads CASSYGQGYEQYF. As DNA, the CDR3 is TGTGCCAGCAGCTACGGACAGGGCTACGAGCAGTACTTC.

V is TRBV7-2 and J is TRBJ2-5, with TRBD2 identical over 12 bases. The DNA matches TRBJ2-7 better at its end, which makes the J call doubtful. This CDR3 is built from 17 residues. In germline, CDR1 is SGHTA, CDR2 FQGNSA. The CDR3 sequence: CASSLALAGGYTYEQYF. CDR3 DNA: TGTGCCAGCAGCTTAGCACTAGCGGGGGGCTATACCTACGAGCAGTACTTC.

The chain combines TRBV4-2 with TRBJ1-4; maybe TRBD1 (5 bases). The germline V gene has CDR1 LGHNA and CDR2 YNFKEQ. V was trimmed by 1 base and J by 0 bases, leaving 9 bases between them. This CDR3 contains 16 residues. CDR3 protein: CASSQVGGATNEKLFF. The CDR3 DNA reads as TGTGCCAGCAGCCAAGTTGGAGGGGCAACTAATGAAAAACTGTTTTTT.

The chain recombines TRBV7-2 with TRBJ2-5, with D unclear. The CDR3 is 14 residues long. Germline CDR1 reads SGHTA; CDR2 reads FQGNSA. Between the trimmed V and J ends, which lost 2 bases and 4 bases, there was a span of 11 bases. CDR3: CASSLLQGLETQYF. For the CDR3, the DNA is TGTGCCAGCAGCTTATTGCAAGGGTTAGAGACCCAGTACTTC.

The genes are TRBV11-2 and TRBJ1-6, with 10 bases aligning to TRBD1. CDR3 length: 17 amino acids. Germline V lookup: CDR1 SGHAT, CDR2 FQNNGV. Germline trimming cut 6 bases from V and 5 bases from J; bases unmatched to any gene: 10. The CDR3, as DNA: TGTGCCAGCAGGTACCCGGGACAGGGGAGGAATAATTCACCCCTCCACTTT. As protein: CASRYPGQGRNNSPLHF.

The chain links TRBV6-6 to TRBJ1-2, with D hard to call. Germline CDR1 MNHNY, CDR2 SVGAGI (reference sequence). CDR3 length: 13 amino acids. V lost 7 bases to trimming and J lost 0 bases, with 9 bases between them. The CDR3 is CASTEISNYGYTF. CDR3 coding DNA: TGTGCCAGCACGGAAATTTCTAACTATGGCTACACCTTC.

This clone came up a few times. The chain recombines TRBV19 with TRBJ1-5; D may be TRBD1 (5 bases). V was trimmed by 3 bases and J by 5 bases, leaving 11 bases between them. In germline, CDR1 is LNHDA, CDR2 SQIVND (reference sequence). This CDR3 region has 14 residues. CDR3 region: CASSISGLDQPQHF. In DNA form, the CDR3 reads TGTGCCAGTAGTATCTCAGGGTTGGATCAGCCCCAGCATTTT.

In its sample, this clone was seen once. The rearrangement uses TRBV19 and TRBJ2-3; possible D gene TRBD2, 5 bases. Per germline, CDR1 LNHDA and CDR2 SQIVND (reference sequence). Trimming cost V 7 bases and J 0 bases, with 14 bases left between them. The CDR3 length is 15 residues. The CDR3 DNA follows: TGTGCCAGTACGCATTTTGAGGGTAGCACAGATACGCAGTATTTT. This sequence encodes CASTHFEGSTDTQYF.